This T cell receptor beta chain derives from a study of somatic mutations in cytotoxic T cells in rheumatoid arthritis. Libraries were prepared by immunoSEQ multiplex PCR; TCRdb keeps only in-frame clonotypes and omits some of them. The sample shows about 33,000 clones, around 80% of them seen only once. With V trimmed by 4 bases and J by 7 bases, 6 bases remained unmatched. The CDR3 runs to 13 residues. Germline V lookup: CDR1 PRHDT, CDR2 FYEKMQ (reference sequence). This TCR was sampled from a man in his forties in good health. The sequencing input was CD8+ T cells sorted from blood. The chain employs TRBV13 and TRBJ1-1; 7 nucleotides match TRBD1. The CDR3: CASSSAGQDEAFF. CDR3 nucleotide sequence: TGTGCCAGCAGCTCCGCCGGACAGGATGAAGCTTTCTTT.